This T cell receptor (beta chain) was captured by sequencing in a study of T cells expressing NK-cell markers. Per germline, CDR1 MRHNA and CDR2 SNTAGT. The CDR3 loop spans 16 amino acids. TCRdb re-called the 5' RACE reads and gives one entry per CDR3 protein, without DNA. The clone table shows about 460,000 distinct CDR3 sequences, with the ten largest holding under 1.5%. This receptor was taken from a woman aged 45-60 years in good health. Material for sequencing was blood T cells: a sorted CD56 or NKG2C T cell subset, CD4+ or CD8+ T cells, or bulk PBMC T cells (not recorded which). The chain carries TRBV6-4 and TRBJ2-2. The CDR3 spells CASSEGPNQHTGELFF.